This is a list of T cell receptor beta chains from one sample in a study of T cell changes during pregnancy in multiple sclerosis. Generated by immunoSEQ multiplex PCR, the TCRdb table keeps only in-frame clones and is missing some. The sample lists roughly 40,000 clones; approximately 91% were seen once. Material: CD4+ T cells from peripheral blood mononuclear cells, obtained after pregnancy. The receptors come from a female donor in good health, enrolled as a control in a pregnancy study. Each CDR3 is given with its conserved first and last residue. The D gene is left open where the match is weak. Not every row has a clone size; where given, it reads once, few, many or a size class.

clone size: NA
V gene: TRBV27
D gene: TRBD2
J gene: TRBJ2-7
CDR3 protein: CASSLTAPGGSSSYEQYF
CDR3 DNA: TGTGCCAGCAGTCTAACTGCCCCGGGAGGCAGCAGCTCCTACGAGCAGTACTTC

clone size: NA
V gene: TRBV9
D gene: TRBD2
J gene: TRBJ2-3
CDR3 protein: CASSPTLLIASGRADTQYF
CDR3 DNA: TGTGCCAGCAGCCCCACTCTATTAATCGCTAGCGGGAGAGCAGATACGCAGTATTTT

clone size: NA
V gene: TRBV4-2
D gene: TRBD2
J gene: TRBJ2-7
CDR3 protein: CASSQSTSGPENEQYF
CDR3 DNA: TGTGCCAGCAGCCAGTCCACTAGCGGCCCAGAGAACGAGCAGTACTTC

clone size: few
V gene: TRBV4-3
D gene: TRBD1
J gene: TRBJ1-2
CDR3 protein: CASSRVRQGASGYTF
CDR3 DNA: TGCGCCAGCAGCCGGGTTCGGCAGGGGGCCAGTGGCTACACCTTC

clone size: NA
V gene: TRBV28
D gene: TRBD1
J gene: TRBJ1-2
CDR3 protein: CATRQGAESYTF
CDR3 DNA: TGTGCCACCAGACAGGGGGCAGAGAGCTACACCTTC

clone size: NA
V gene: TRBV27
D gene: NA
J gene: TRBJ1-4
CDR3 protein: CAPEIGEKLFF
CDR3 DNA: TGTGCCCCGGAGATAGGTGAAAAACTGTTTTTT

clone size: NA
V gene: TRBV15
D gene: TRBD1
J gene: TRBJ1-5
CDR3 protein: CATSTGQGWQPQHF
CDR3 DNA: TGTGCCACCAGCACCGGACAGGGATGGCAGCCCCAGCATTTT

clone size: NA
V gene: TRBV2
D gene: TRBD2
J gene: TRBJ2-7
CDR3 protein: CASIGRLAKEQYF
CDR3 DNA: TGTGCCAGCATTGGTAGACTAGCAAAAGAGCAGTACTTC

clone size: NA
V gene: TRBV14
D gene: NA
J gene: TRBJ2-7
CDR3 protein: CASSQEAQARVEQYF
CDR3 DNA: TGTGCCAGCAGCCAAGAGGCCCAGGCGCGGGTCGAGCAGTACTTC

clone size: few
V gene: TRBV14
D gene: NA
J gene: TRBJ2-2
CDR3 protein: CASRTANTGELFF
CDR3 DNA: TGTGCCAGCAGGACAGCGAACACCGGGGAGCTGTTTTTT

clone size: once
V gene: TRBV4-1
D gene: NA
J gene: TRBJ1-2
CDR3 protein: CASSQGGANGYTF
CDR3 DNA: TGCGCCAGCAGCCAAGGGGGCGCAAATGGCTACACCTTC

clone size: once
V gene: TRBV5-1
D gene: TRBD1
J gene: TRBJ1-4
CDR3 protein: CASSKGDRATEKLFF
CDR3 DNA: TGCGCCAGCAGCAAGGGGGACAGGGCGACGGAAAAACTGTTTTTT

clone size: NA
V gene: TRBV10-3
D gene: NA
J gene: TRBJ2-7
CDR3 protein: CAISEVHSGYEQYF
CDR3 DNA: TGTGCCATCAGTGAGGTGCATTCGGGTTACGAGCAGTACTTC

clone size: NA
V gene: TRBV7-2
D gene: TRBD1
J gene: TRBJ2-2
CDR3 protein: CASSLNPTGTTGELFF
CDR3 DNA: TGTGCCAGCAGCTTAAACCCGACAGGGACCACCGGGGAGCTGTTTTTT

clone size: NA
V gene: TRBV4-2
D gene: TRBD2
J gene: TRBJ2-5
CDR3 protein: CASSLKRGQETQYF
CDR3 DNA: TGTGCCAGCAGCCTAAAGCGGGGCCAAGAGACCCAGTACTTC

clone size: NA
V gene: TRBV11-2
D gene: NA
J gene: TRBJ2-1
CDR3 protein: CASSLDQRDEQFF
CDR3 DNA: TGTGCCAGCAGCTTAGACCAGAGGGATGAGCAGTTCTTC

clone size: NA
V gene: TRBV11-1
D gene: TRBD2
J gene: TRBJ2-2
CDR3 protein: CASRGLAGNTGELFF
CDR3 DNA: TGTGCCAGCAGGGGGCTAGCGGGGAACACCGGGGAGCTGTTTTTT

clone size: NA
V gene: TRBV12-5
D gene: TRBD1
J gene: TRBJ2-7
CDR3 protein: CARPGTDYEQYF
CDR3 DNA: TGTGCTAGACCCGGGACAGACTACGAGCAGTACTTC

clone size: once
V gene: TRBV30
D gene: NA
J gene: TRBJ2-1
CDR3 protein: CAWSVSVYEQFF
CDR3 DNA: TGTGCCTGGAGTGTATCAGTTTATGAGCAGTTCTTC

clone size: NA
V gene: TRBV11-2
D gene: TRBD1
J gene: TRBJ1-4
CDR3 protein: CASSPTGVANEKLFF
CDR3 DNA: TGTGCCAGCAGCCCTACAGGGGTGGCTAATGAAAAACTGTTTTTT

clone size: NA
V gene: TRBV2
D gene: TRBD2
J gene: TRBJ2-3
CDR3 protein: CASRKASGGVSTDTQYF
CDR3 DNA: TGTGCCAGCAGAAAGGCCAGCGGGGGGGTATCCACAGATACGCAGTATTTT

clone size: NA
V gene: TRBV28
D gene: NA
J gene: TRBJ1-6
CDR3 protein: CASNLRGPLHF
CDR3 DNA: TGTGCCAGCAACCTAAGGGGTCCTCTCCACTTT

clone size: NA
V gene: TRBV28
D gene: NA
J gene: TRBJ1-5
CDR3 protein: CASNPGSNQPQHF
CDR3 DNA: TGTGCCAGCAACCCAGGGAGCAATCAGCCCCAGCATTTT

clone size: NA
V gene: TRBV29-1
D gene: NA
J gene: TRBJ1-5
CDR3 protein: CSVSQGGKSNQPQHF
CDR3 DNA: TGCAGCGTCTCACAGGGTGGGAAGAGCAATCAGCCCCAGCATTTT